The rows below give T cell receptor beta chains drawn from one sample of a study of T cells in localized non-small cell lung cancer. The data were produced by immunoSEQ multiplex PCR, yet TCRdb's version contains in-frame clones alone and is incomplete. The top ten clones hold 15% to 20% of a sample with about 59,000 clones, roughly 92% of them seen once. The material sequenced was peripheral blood, taken before any cancer treatment. Receptors were obtained from a man aged 40-75 years with stage I lung adenocarcinoma. The CDR3 runs from the conserved cysteine through the conserved F or W. Each record gives: V gene, D gene, J gene, clone size, CDR3 DNA, CDR3 protein. The D gene is left open where the match is weak. Size tells how often a clone was seen (once, few, many) or the class of an expanded clone, and some rows leave it out.

>TRBV18|NA|TRBJ2-5|medium-sized
TGTGCCAGCTCACCAGGTCCGGACGAGACCCAGTACTTC
CASSPGPDETQYF
>TRBV30|NA|TRBJ1-1|NA
TGTGCCTGGAGTTTTGTGTCCGCGGATAACACTGAAGCTTTCTTT
CAWSFVSADNTEAFF
>TRBV19|NA|TRBJ2-1|NA
TGTGCCAGTAGTCCCGGGATGGGGAGGGAGCAGTTCTTC
CASSPGMGREQFF
>TRBV19|NA|TRBJ1-6|NA
TGTGCCAGTAGTATGGAGAGGTCACCCCTCCACTTT
CASSMERSPLHF
>TRBV14|NA|TRBJ1-2|NA
TGTGCCAGCAGCCAAGGACAGGAGCTTACTTTGCCGAACTATGGCTACACCTTC
CASSQGQELTLPNYGYTF
>TRBV5-1|NA|TRBJ1-2|NA
TGCGCCAGCAGCTTGGGCGTAGCTAACTATGGCTACACCTTC
CASSLGVANYGYTF
>TRBV10-3|TRBD1|TRBJ2-2|NA
TGTGCCATCAGTGATGCCGGGACAGGGAGTACCGGGGAGCTGTTTTTT
CAISDAGTGSTGELFF
>TRBV13|TRBD1|TRBJ1-1|NA
TGTGCCAGCAGCCCAACAGGGGGCGGGGTAGATAGCGCAGCTTTCTTT
CASSPTGGGVDSAAFF
>TRBV11-3|NA|TRBJ2-7|once
TGTGCCAGCAGTCCGGGAGCAAGCTACGAGCAGTACTTC
CASSPGASYEQYF
>TRBV27|NA|TRBJ2-7|once
TGTGCCAGCAGTTTATCGTCGCCATACGAGCAGTACTTC
CASSLSSPYEQYF
>TRBV9|TRBD2|TRBJ2-3|NA
TGTGCCAGCAGCCCCGGACTAGCGGGGGGGAGGTATACGCAGTATTTT
CASSPGLAGGRYTQYF
>TRBV2|TRBD2|TRBJ2-7|NA
TGTGCCAGCAGGGGGACTAGCGGGAGTGACGAGCAGTACTTC
CASRGTSGSDEQYF
>TRBV11-3|NA|TRBJ2-5|NA
TGTGCCAGCAGCTTAGAAAATGGTCGGGAGACCCAGTACTTC
CASSLENGRETQYF
>TRBV5-1|TRBD2|TRBJ2-7|NA
TGCGCCAGCAGCCGGCAGGAGCGGGAGTACCACGAGCAGTACTTC
CASSRQEREYHEQYF
>TRBV7-9|NA|TRBJ2-4|NA
TGTGCCAGCAGCTTAGTGGGGCAGTTGGGAAACATTCAGTACTTC
CASSLVGQLGNIQYF
>TRBV9|TRBD1|TRBJ2-7|NA
TGTGCCAGCAGCCCAAGGGACAGGGGATCCTACGAGCAGTACTTC
CASSPRDRGSYEQYF
>TRBV7-2|TRBD1|TRBJ2-7|NA
TGTGCCAGCAGCTTGGCAGGAACCGGGACAGGGGGCCACGAGCAGTACTTC
CASSLAGTGTGGHEQYF
>TRBV2|NA|TRBJ2-2|NA
TGTGCCAGCAGTGTTATGGGAAACACCGGGGAGCTGTTTTTT
CASSVMGNTGELFF
>TRBV7-2|NA|TRBJ2-4|NA
TGTGCCAGCAGCTTAGTAGTCCGACCGACAGGACCGTACATTCAGTACTTC
CASSLVVRPTGPYIQYF
>TRBV9|NA|TRBJ2-7|NA
TGTGCCAGCAGCCCCCAAGCGGAAACCTTCTACGAGCAGTACTTC
CASSPQAETFYEQYF
>TRBV4-3|NA|TRBJ2-1|NA
TGCGCCAGCAGCCAAGACCCCACCGGGACGGTTGAAGTTGAGCAGTTCTTC
CASSQDPTGTVEVEQFF
>TRBV5-4|NA|TRBJ2-5|NA
TGTGCCAGCAGCCCGGACACCCTCCAAGAGACCCAGTACTTC
CASSPDTLQETQYF
>TRBV29-1|NA|TRBJ2-7|NA
TGCAGCGTTGCGGACTATGCCTACGAGCAGTACTTC
CSVADYAYEQYF
>TRBV18|NA|TRBJ2-5|NA
TGTGCCAGCTCACCACCGCAGCCAGCGGGAGAGACCCAGTACTTC
CASSPPQPAGETQYF